The clone carrying this T cell receptor beta chain has only a few counts. From the 5' RACE reads, TCRdb called clonotypes with MiXCR, one entry per CDR3 protein. The sample includes around 190,000 distinct CDR3 sequences, 15% to 20% of them seen just once. The data originate from a study of T-cell memory formation after mild COVID-19. The overall study: Largely, TCR clusters stayed within a single donor.

This receptor was taken from a young man who had mild COVID-19 (a few samples of this study predate the infection). Cell type and time point are not known. Sequences were obtained from PBMCs or a T cell subset sorted from them (not recorded which).

CDR3 residues: CASSLQKGLSVTEAFF. The DNA of the CDR3 is TGTGCCAGCAGTTTACAAAAAGGGCTTTCGGTCACTGAAGCTTTCTTT. V usage is TRBV12-3 or TRBV12-4 and J usage is TRBJ1-1, with D hard to call. The CDR3 has 16 amino acids. V was cut by 2 bases and J by 4 bases, with 17 bases left in between.